This T cell receptor beta chain was recovered during a study of T-cell memory formation after mild COVID-19. Details on this clonotype: Antigen unknown.

5'RACE with constant-segment primers built TCRalpha and TCRbeta cDNA libraries with UMIs. One entry per CDR3 protein results from TCRdb running MiXCR on the 5' RACE reads. The repertoire holds approximately 350,000 distinct CDR3 sequences, 28% seen once, with less than 15% in the top ten. The study's findings and limits: Day 37-peaking second-wave clones had unconfirmed SARS-CoV-2 specificity. A second wave expanding day 15 to 37 was CD4+-biased; contracting clones were balanced. Clones that contracted clustered mainly in CM and EM if CD4+ and in EMRA if CD8+.

The receptor was derived from an adult woman who had mild COVID-19 (a few samples of this study predate the infection). Cell type and time point are not known. Sequencing was done on a sample of PBMCs or a T cell subset sorted from them (not recorded which).

DNA for the CDR3: TGTGCCAGCAGCCAACGTACACCGATGGGAGGGATAGATACGCAGTATTTT. Residues: CASSQRTPMGGIDTQYF. V and J are TRBV4-2 and TRBJ2-3; 7 bases are a match to TRBD2. This CDR3 is built from 17 residues. Germline lookup yields CDR1 LGHNA and CDR2 YNFKEQ. V was pared by 2 bases and J by 5 bases, with 13 bases of the junction left unmatched.